This T cell receptor beta chain was identified in a study of spatial heterogeneity in lung cancer. For the study at large: A unique TCR and UMI combination showed up more than ten times in raw reads, on average.

Study-level results: The number of expanded tumor alpha and beta chains correlated with mutation number. Estimation of coverage gave values of approximately 7% for alpha and approximately 13% for beta chains in tumor T cells.

TCRdb recomputed calls from the 5' RACE reads with MiXCR, one row per CDR3 protein. The sample contains 13,000 or so distinct CDR3 sequences, 4.5% to 7% of which appear only once. This clonotype was found many times. The antigen remains undetermined. Within a library made for alpha chains, this beta chain is off target, and its count is uninformative. Per germline, CDR1 ENHRY and CDR2 SYGVKD. The junction had 5 bases not matched to a gene; V was cut back by 0 bases and J by 7 bases. This CDR3 has 14 residues. The time point: sample taken at primary tumor resection. Donation came from around 77 patients with untreated early-stage non-small cell lung cancer. TCRs were sequenced from unsorted whole RNA of tumor, nontumor lung or PBMC.

J is TRBJ1-1 and V is TRBV10-3; TRBD1 agrees at 7 bases. The source was lung tumor tissue, collected at surgery. This receptor was taken from a female donor with early-stage non-small cell lung cancer. Written as DNA, the CDR3 is TGTGCCATCAGTGAGTCTAGAAGGGACAGTGAAGCTTTCTTT. This codes for CAISESRRDSEAFF.